Listed here is a single T cell receptor beta chain. What it binds is unknown. Each donor's blood draw was 8.5 to 10 milliliters of peripheral blood. CDR1 is DFQATT and CDR2 is SNEGSKA in the germline V gene (reference sequence). The ends were cut back, 5 bases at V and 1 base at J, with 9 bases in the middle. This CDR3 has 13 residues. The authors ran a second PCR of 7 to 11 cycles using a sample-barcoded 5' primer and a J-beta primer mix. Each cDNA molecule, via a template-switch adaptor with 12 random nucleotides, was tagged. One entry per CDR3 protein, called by TCRdb with MiXCR from the 5' RACE reads. Among 780,000 or so distinct CDR3 sequences listed, 56% were seen once. These data belong to a study of blood T cells in healthy people across ages. About the research overall: The template switching approach captured approximately one barcoded beta molecule for every two T cells. Study-wide results and limits: Roughly linear declines in TCR beta diversity per million T cells occurred with age.

The receptor was isolated from a man aged 40-49 years in good health. The chain recombines TRBV20-1 with TRBJ1-5; D is unresolved. Specimen: blood. In DNA, the CDR3 is TGCAGTGCTTATGCAGAGAGCAATCAGCCCCAGCATTTT. Protein sequence: CSAYAESNQPQHF.